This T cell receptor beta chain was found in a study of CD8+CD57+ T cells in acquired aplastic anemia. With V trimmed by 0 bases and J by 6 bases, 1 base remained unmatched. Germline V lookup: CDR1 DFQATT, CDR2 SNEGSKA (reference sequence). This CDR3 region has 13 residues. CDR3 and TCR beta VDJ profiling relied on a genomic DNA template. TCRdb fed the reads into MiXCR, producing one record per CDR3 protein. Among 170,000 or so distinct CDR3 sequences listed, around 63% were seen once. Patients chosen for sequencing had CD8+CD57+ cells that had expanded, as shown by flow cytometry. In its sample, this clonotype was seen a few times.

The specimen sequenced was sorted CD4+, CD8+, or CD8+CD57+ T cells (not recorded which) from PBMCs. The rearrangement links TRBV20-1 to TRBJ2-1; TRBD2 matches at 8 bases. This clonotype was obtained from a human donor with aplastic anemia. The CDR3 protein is CSARDLAGNEQFF. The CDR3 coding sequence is TGCAGTGCTAGAGACCTAGCGGGCAATGAGCAGTTCTTC.